This TCR beta chain was captured by sequencing in a study of T-cell memory formation after mild COVID-19. Germline assignment: CDR1 LGHNA and CDR2 YNFKEQ. The CDR3 runs to 15 residues. Trimming cost V 1 base and J 2 bases, with 12 bases left between them. TCRdb re-analysed the 5' RACE reads in MiXCR, keeping a single row per CDR3 protein. The profile shows roughly 110,000 distinct CDR3 sequences, about 15% of them singletons. The specimen sequenced was PBMCs or a T cell subset sorted from them (not recorded which). The source of this sequence is an adult woman who had mild COVID-19 (a few samples of this study predate the infection). Cell type and time point are not known. The genes are TRBV4-2 and TRBJ2-7; D might be TRBD2 (6 bases). CDR3 sequence: CASSQGVAGTYEQYF. The CDR3 DNA sequence: TGTGCCAGCAGCCAAGGAGTGGCGGGGACCTACGAGCAGTACTTC.